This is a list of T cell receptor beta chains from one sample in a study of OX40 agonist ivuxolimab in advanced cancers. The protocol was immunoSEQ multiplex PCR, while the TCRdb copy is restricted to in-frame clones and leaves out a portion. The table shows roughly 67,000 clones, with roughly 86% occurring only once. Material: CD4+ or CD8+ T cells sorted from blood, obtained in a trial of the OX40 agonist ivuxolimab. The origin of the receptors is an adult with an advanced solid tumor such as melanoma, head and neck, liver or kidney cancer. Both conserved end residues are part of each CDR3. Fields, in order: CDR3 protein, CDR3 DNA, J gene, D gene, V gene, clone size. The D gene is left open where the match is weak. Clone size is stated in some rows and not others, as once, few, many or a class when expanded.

CDR3 protein: CASSASYEQYF; CDR3 DNA: TGTGCCAGCAGTGCCTCCTACGAGCAGTACTTC; J gene: TRBJ2-7; D gene: .; V gene: TRBV28; clone size: .
CDR3 protein: CASSLYGTGGEQFF; CDR3 DNA: TGTGCCAGCAGTTTATATGGGACAGGAGGGGAGCAGTTCTTC; J gene: TRBJ2-1; D gene: TRBD1; V gene: TRBV27; clone size: .
CDR3 protein: CASRPGLAGGLLPDTQYF; CDR3 DNA: TGTGCCAGCAGACCGGGACTAGCGGGGGGGCTCCTCCCAGATACGCAGTATTTT; J gene: TRBJ2-3; D gene: TRBD2; V gene: TRBV6-7; clone size: .
CDR3 protein: CATSPRTENSNQPQHF; CDR3 DNA: TGTGCCACCAGCCCCCGGACAGAAAATAGCAATCAGCCCCAGCATTTT; J gene: TRBJ1-5; D gene: .; V gene: TRBV15; clone size: .
CDR3 protein: CASSLRGAMNTEAFF; CDR3 DNA: TGTGCCAGCAGCTTAAGGGGGGCTATGAACACTGAAGCTTTCTTT; J gene: TRBJ1-1; D gene: .; V gene: TRBV7-3; clone size: .
CDR3 protein: CAWSVLASTGELFF; CDR3 DNA: TGTGCCTGGAGTGTGCTAGCCTCCACCGGGGAGCTGTTTTTT; J gene: TRBJ2-2; D gene: .; V gene: TRBV30; clone size: .
CDR3 protein: CASSITGGPLHF; CDR3 DNA: TGTGCCAGTAGTATTACCGGTGGACCCCTCCACTTT; J gene: TRBJ1-6; D gene: .; V gene: TRBV19; clone size: .
CDR3 protein: CASSEGGAYEQYF; CDR3 DNA: TGTGCCAGCTCTGAGGGGGGAGCCTACGAGCAGTACTTC; J gene: TRBJ2-7; D gene: .; V gene: TRBV27; clone size: .
CDR3 protein: CASSPPGSRRQETQYF; CDR3 DNA: TGTGCCAGCTCACCGCCAGGATCGCGGAGGCAAGAGACCCAGTACTTC; J gene: TRBJ2-5; D gene: .; V gene: TRBV18; clone size: .
CDR3 protein: CSGIGGPTEAFF; CDR3 DNA: TGCAGCGGTATAGGGGGCCCCACTGAAGCTTTCTTT; J gene: TRBJ1-1; D gene: TRBD1; V gene: TRBV29-1; clone size: once
CDR3 protein: CATLTPAYNEQFF; CDR3 DNA: TGTGCCACCCTAACTCCCGCTTACAATGAGCAGTTCTTC; J gene: TRBJ2-1; D gene: .; V gene: TRBV6-1; clone size: .
CDR3 protein: CASSASTVTGGSVGELFF; CDR3 DNA: TGTGCCAGCAGCGCCAGTACGGTGACAGGGGGCTCGGTCGGGGAGCTGTTTTTT; J gene: TRBJ2-2; D gene: TRBD1; V gene: TRBV9; clone size: .
CDR3 protein: CASSTSYGYTF; CDR3 DNA: TGTGCCAGTAGTACCTCTTATGGCTACACCTTC; J gene: TRBJ1-2; D gene: .; V gene: TRBV19; clone size: .
CDR3 protein: CASSLKFGAGQGTGGFAMNTEAFF; CDR3 DNA: TGTGCCAGCAGCTTAAAGTTCGGAGCAGGCCAGGGGACAGGGGGGTTTGCGATGAACACTGAAGCTTTCTTT; J gene: TRBJ1-1; D gene: TRBD1; V gene: TRBV7-3; clone size: .
CDR3 protein: CASRPGQGYETQYF; CDR3 DNA: TGTGCCAGCAGACCGGGACAGGGGTATGAGACCCAGTACTTC; J gene: TRBJ2-5; D gene: TRBD1; V gene: TRBV6-6; clone size: .
CDR3 protein: CASSLVGQGATNEKLFF; CDR3 DNA: TGTGCCAGCAGCTTGGTGGGACAGGGGGCAACTAATGAAAAACTGTTTTTT; J gene: TRBJ1-4; D gene: TRBD1; V gene: TRBV5-5; clone size: .
CDR3 protein: CASTTGRSTDTQYF; CDR3 DNA: TGTGCCAGCACCACCGGCAGAAGCACAGATACGCAGTATTTT; J gene: TRBJ2-3; D gene: .; V gene: TRBV27; clone size: few
CDR3 protein: CASSADRGVGGYTF; CDR3 DNA: TGTGCCAGCAGTGCGGACAGGGGGGTAGGTGGCTACACCTTC; J gene: TRBJ1-2; D gene: TRBD1; V gene: TRBV27; clone size: .
CDR3 protein: CASRPSGLGQPQHF; CDR3 DNA: TGTGCCAGCAGACCTTCGGGGCTGGGTCAGCCCCAGCATTTT; J gene: TRBJ1-5; D gene: .; V gene: TRBV6-5; clone size: .
CDR3 protein: CAWSVQRGEQFF; CDR3 DNA: TGTGCCTGGAGTGTACAGAGGGGCGAGCAGTTCTTC; J gene: TRBJ2-1; D gene: .; V gene: TRBV30; clone size: .
CDR3 protein: CASLIGGRANYGYTF; CDR3 DNA: TGTGCCAGCCTAATCGGGGGGAGAGCTAACTATGGCTACACCTTC; J gene: TRBJ1-2; D gene: .; V gene: TRBV28; clone size: once
CDR3 protein: CASSLDRNTQYF; CDR3 DNA: TGTGCCAGCAGCTTGGATCGGAATACGCAGTATTTT; J gene: TRBJ2-3; D gene: .; V gene: TRBV7-3; clone size: .
CDR3 protein: CASSLPPYGAFF; CDR3 DNA: TGTGCCAGCAGCCTCCCCCCCTATGGGGCTTTCTTT; J gene: TRBJ1-1; D gene: .; V gene: TRBV7-2; clone size: .
CDR3 protein: CASSERGTTGELFF; CDR3 DNA: TGTGCCAGCAGTGAAAGGGGTACTACCGGGGAGCTGTTTTTT; J gene: TRBJ2-2; D gene: .; V gene: TRBV2; clone size: .
CDR3 protein: CASSQETSGGGELFF; CDR3 DNA: TGCGCCAGCAGCCAAGAGACTAGCGGGGGAGGGGAGCTGTTTTTT; J gene: TRBJ2-2; D gene: TRBD2; V gene: TRBV4-3; clone size: .
CDR3 protein: CASSLVPSTGELFF; CDR3 DNA: TGTGCCAGCAGTTTAGTTCCCTCCACCGGGGAGCTGTTTTTT; J gene: TRBJ2-2; D gene: .; V gene: TRBV27; clone size: .
CDR3 protein: CASSLAGGPQETQYF; CDR3 DNA: TGTGCCAGCAGCTTGGCAGGGGGCCCTCAAGAGACCCAGTACTTC; J gene: TRBJ2-5; D gene: TRBD1; V gene: TRBV5-4; clone size: .
CDR3 protein: CASSRFTVNTEAFF; CDR3 DNA: TGTGCCAGCAGCCGATTTACAGTGAACACTGAAGCTTTCTTT; J gene: TRBJ1-1; D gene: .; V gene: TRBV7-2; clone size: .
CDR3 protein: CASSLDWGHISGGPEAFF; CDR3 DNA: TGTGCCAGCAGCTTAGATTGGGGACACATCTCTGGCGGTCCTGAAGCTTTCTTT; J gene: TRBJ1-1; D gene: .; V gene: TRBV11-2; clone size: .
CDR3 protein: CASSYGGQGRTDTQYF; CDR3 DNA: TGTGCCAGCAGTTACGGGGGACAGGGGAGAACAGATACGCAGTATTTT; J gene: TRBJ2-3; D gene: TRBD1; V gene: TRBV6-5; clone size: .
CDR3 protein: CASSYSGGGNTEAFF; CDR3 DNA: TGTGCCAGCAGTTATTCAGGGGGTGGGAACACTGAAGCTTTCTTT; J gene: TRBJ1-1; D gene: TRBD1; V gene: TRBV6-5; clone size: .
CDR3 protein: CASSSSYGYTF; CDR3 DNA: TGTGCCAGCAGTTCCAGCTATGGCTACACCTTC; J gene: TRBJ1-2; D gene: .; V gene: TRBV28; clone size: .
CDR3 protein: CASSEQGAEYGYTF; CDR3 DNA: TGTGCCAGCAGTGAACAGGGGGCAGAATATGGCTACACCTTC; J gene: TRBJ1-2; D gene: TRBD1; V gene: TRBV6-1; clone size: once
CDR3 protein: CASSQGRWGPYEQYF; CDR3 DNA: TGTGCCAGCAGCCAAGGAAGGTGGGGTCCTTACGAGCAGTACTTC; J gene: TRBJ2-7; D gene: .; V gene: TRBV14; clone size: .